Listed below are T cell receptor beta chains from one sample, sequenced in a study of CD8+CD57+ T cells in acquired aplastic anemia. TCRdb processed the reads anew with MiXCR; each CDR3 protein has one entry. Seen here are 200,000 to 300,000 distinct CDR3 sequences, around 43% observed once, and the top ten hold about 7.8%. Sequences were obtained from sorted CD4+, CD8+, or CD8+CD57+ T cells (not recorded which) from PBMCs. Every receptor here comes from a human donor with aplastic anemia. The CDR3 runs from the conserved cysteine through the conserved F or W. D genes are given only for firm matches. Part of the rows lack a size; the others show once, few, many or a class for expanded clones.

J gene: TRBJ2-1
clone size: -
V gene: TRBV7-9
D gene: -
CDR3 DNA: TGTGCCAGCAGCCTAGGACGAGGAAACAATGAGCAGTTCTTC
CDR3 protein: CASSLGRGNNEQFF

J gene: TRBJ2-1
clone size: -
V gene: TRBV10-3
D gene: TRBD2
CDR3 DNA: TGTGCCAGCTCCGGGGGGGGGGGGCTGCTGTTCTTC
CDR3 protein: CASSGGGGLLFF

J gene: TRBJ2-7
clone size: -
V gene: TRBV9
D gene: TRBD2
CDR3 DNA: TGTGCCAGCAGCGCAGCGGGGAGGGGCGAGCAGTACTTC
CDR3 protein: CASSAAGRGEQYF

J gene: TRBJ1-5
clone size: -
V gene: TRBV20-1
D gene: -
CDR3 DNA: TGCAGTGCTAGACCCTGGGAGCAGCCCCAGCATTTT
CDR3 protein: CSARPWEQPQHF

J gene: TRBJ2-7
clone size: -
V gene: TRBV20-1
D gene: -
CDR3 DNA: TGCAGTGCTGGGATAGGAGAGCAGTACTTC
CDR3 protein: CSAGIGEQYF

J gene: TRBJ1-2
clone size: -
V gene: TRBV7-9
D gene: TRBD1
CDR3 DNA: TGTGCCAGCAGCCTCGTGGGACAGGGGATCTATGGCTACACCTTC
CDR3 protein: CASSLVGQGIYGYTF

J gene: TRBJ1-6
clone size: many
V gene: TRBV20-1
D gene: -
CDR3 DNA: TGCAGTGCTAGAGATCAGGGGTTGACCTATAATTCACCCCTCCACTTT
CDR3 protein: CSARDQGLTYNSPLHF

J gene: TRBJ2-2
clone size: -
V gene: TRBV15
D gene: TRBD1
CDR3 DNA: TGTGCCACCAGCAGAGGGACAGGGGTGCTGGGGGAGCTGTTTTTT
CDR3 protein: CATSRGTGVLGELFF

J gene: TRBJ1-4
clone size: many
V gene: TRBV7-8
D gene: -
CDR3 DNA: TGTGCCATTCGGCAGGAAGCAACTAATGAAAAACTGTTTTTT
CDR3 protein: CAIRQEATNEKLFF

J gene: TRBJ1-2
clone size: once
V gene: TRBV29-1
D gene: -
CDR3 DNA: TGCAGCGTTCGGCGCGGACCGTCAGGTGAGAGTGGCTACACCTTC
CDR3 protein: CSVRRGPSGESGYTF

J gene: TRBJ1-6
clone size: -
V gene: TRBV15
D gene: -
CDR3 DNA: TGTGCCACCAGCAGAGATCGGGCAGGGCCTTGGTCCTGGGGGGACAATTCACCCCTCCACTTT
CDR3 protein: CATSRDRAGPWSWGDNSPLHF

J gene: TRBJ2-7
clone size: few
V gene: TRBV6-6
D gene: TRBD1
CDR3 DNA: TGTGCCAGCAGTGACAGGGGTTCCTACGAGCAGTACTTC
CDR3 protein: CASSDRGSYEQYF

J gene: TRBJ2-1
clone size: few
V gene: TRBV28
D gene: -
CDR3 DNA: TGTGCCAGCAGCTTGACTTCGAGCTCCTACAATGAGCAGTTCTTC
CDR3 protein: CASSLTSSSYNEQFF

J gene: TRBJ1-5
clone size: -
V gene: TRBV6-1
D gene: TRBD1
CDR3 DNA: TGTGCCAGCAGTGGACAGGGTAGACAGCCCCAGCATTTT
CDR3 protein: CASSGQGRQPQHF

J gene: TRBJ1-6
clone size: many
V gene: TRBV4-3
D gene: -
CDR3 DNA: TGCGCCAGCAGCCAAGAAAGACAGAGAACCTATAATTCACCCCTCCACTTT
CDR3 protein: CASSQERQRTYNSPLHF

J gene: TRBJ1-3
clone size: -
V gene: TRBV7-2
D gene: TRBD1
CDR3 DNA: TGTGCCACCACAGGGGGCCCTGGAAACACCATATATTTT
CDR3 protein: CATTGGPGNTIYF

J gene: TRBJ1-1
clone size: once
V gene: TRBV2
D gene: -
CDR3 DNA: TGTGCCAGCAGTGAAAGAGGCACGAACACTGAAGCTTTCTTT
CDR3 protein: CASSERGTNTEAFF

J gene: TRBJ2-5
clone size: many
V gene: TRBV15
D gene: -
CDR3 DNA: TGTGCCACCAGCACCGGGCGGGGACTGCCCTTGGAGACCCAGTACTTC
CDR3 protein: CATSTGRGLPLETQYF

J gene: TRBJ2-3
clone size: -
V gene: TRBV28
D gene: TRBD2
CDR3 DNA: TGTGCCAGCACCCTTATCGGGACTAGTGCGGATACGCAGTATTTT
CDR3 protein: CASTLIGTSADTQYF

J gene: TRBJ1-4
clone size: many
V gene: TRBV7-9
D gene: -
CDR3 DNA: TGTGCCAGCAGCTTAGCTTTGGGGGAAGAAAAACTGTTTTTT
CDR3 protein: CASSLALGEEKLFF

J gene: TRBJ2-1
clone size: many
V gene: TRBV5-6
D gene: -
CDR3 DNA: TGTGCCAGCAGCTTGGGAAAACCGAATGAGCAGTTCTTC
CDR3 protein: CASSLGKPNEQFF

J gene: TRBJ2-5
clone size: -
V gene: TRBV7-6
D gene: -
CDR3 DNA: TGCGCCGGCAGCGCGGACACCAAAGAGACCCAGTACTTC
CDR3 protein: CAGSADTKETQYF

J gene: TRBJ1-2
clone size: -
V gene: TRBV5-1
D gene: -
CDR3 DNA: TGCGCCGGCAGCGGTAACCGGGCCGCCTATGGCTACACCTTC
CDR3 protein: CAGSGNRAAYGYTF

J gene: TRBJ2-7
clone size: many
V gene: TRBV20-1
D gene: TRBD1
CDR3 DNA: TGCAGTGCTCCGGGACAGGGTAACGAGCAGTACTTC
CDR3 protein: CSAPGQGNEQYF

J gene: TRBJ1-2
clone size: -
V gene: TRBV29-1
D gene: TRBD1
CDR3 DNA: TGCAGCGTTGGAGGGGGCTGGGGCTACACCTTC
CDR3 protein: CSVGGGWGYTF

J gene: TRBJ2-1
clone size: -
V gene: TRBV15
D gene: -
CDR3 DNA: TGTGCCACCAGCAGAGATCTGGGGGGCTCGTACAATGAGCAGTTCTTC
CDR3 protein: CATSRDLGGSYNEQFF

J gene: TRBJ1-5
clone size: few
V gene: TRBV6-5
D gene: -
CDR3 DNA: TGTGCCAGCAGTTACTCGGGGGATCAGCCCCAGCATTTT
CDR3 protein: CASSYSGDQPQHF

J gene: TRBJ1-5
clone size: -
V gene: TRBV19
D gene: TRBD1
CDR3 DNA: TGTGCCAGTAGTCTCCCTTCCCTAGGGACAGATCAGCCCCAGCATTTT
CDR3 protein: CASSLPSLGTDQPQHF

J gene: TRBJ1-2
clone size: -
V gene: TRBV6-4
D gene: -
CDR3 DNA: TGTGCCAGCGGCAAGTATCGGACAGATGGCTACACCTTC
CDR3 protein: CASGKYRTDGYTF

J gene: TRBJ1-5
clone size: -
V gene: TRBV4-2
D gene: -
CDR3 DNA: TGTGCCAGCAGCCTCGAACAGGGTCCTCAGCCCCAGCATTTT
CDR3 protein: CASSLEQGPQPQHF

J gene: TRBJ1-1
clone size: once
V gene: TRBV13
D gene: -
CDR3 DNA: TGTGCCAGCAGTTCGCACGGGTTTAGTGCTGAAGCTTTCTTT
CDR3 protein: CASSSHGFSAEAFF

J gene: TRBJ2-4
clone size: few
V gene: TRBV20-1
D gene: -
CDR3 DNA: TGCAGTGCTAGCAGGGCAACCAAAAACATTCAGTACTTC
CDR3 protein: CSASRATKNIQYF

J gene: TRBJ1-5
clone size: -
V gene: TRBV19
D gene: -
CDR3 DNA: TGTGCCAGTAGCAAGGACAACAATCAGCCCCAGCATTTT
CDR3 protein: CASSKDNNQPQHF

J gene: TRBJ1-4
clone size: -
V gene: TRBV27
D gene: TRBD1
CDR3 DNA: TGTGCCAGCAGTCCCGGGACAGGGTTTGAAAAACTGTTTTTT
CDR3 protein: CASSPGTGFEKLFF

J gene: TRBJ2-1
clone size: -
V gene: TRBV24-1
D gene: TRBD2
CDR3 DNA: TGTGCCACAGTGGAAGCTAGCGGGGCCTACAATGAGCAGTTCTTC
CDR3 protein: CATVEASGAYNEQFF